The 32 T cell receptor beta chains presented below share a single source sample, sequenced in a study of blood T cell repertoires in COVID-19 (dated by TCRdb to about 2020). The library was obtained by the immunoSEQ multiplex PCR assay. TCRdb holds this immuneACCESS table with in-frame rearrangements only. Some clones are missing; in checked studies, unresolved V genes explain under half, and the rest has no known cause. This sample holds under 200,000 clones; about 83% were observed only once. Clones ranked in the top ten supply roughly 3.6% of the sample. Sequences were obtained from peripheral blood. Receptors were obtained from a man aged 18 to 29 with active or convalescent COVID-19.

V gene TRBV3-1 (or the pseudogene TRBV3-2) combines with J gene TRBJ2-7, with 9 nucleotides matching TRBD2. V lost 4 bases to trimming and J lost 6 bases; unmatched junction nucleotides: 7. CDR3 length: 14 amino acids. Looked up from germline, CDR1 is LGHDT and CDR2 is YNNKEL (reference sequence). The CDR3 spells CASSPVAGAGEQYF. CDR3 DNA sequence: TGTGCCAGCAGCCCAGTAGCGGGAGCGGGCGAGCAGTACTTC.

The genes are TRBV19 and TRBJ2-3, with 13 nucleotides matching TRBD2. This CDR3 is 17 amino acids long. V was clipped by 3 bases and J by 5 bases; unmatched bases: 8. Germline CDR1 is LNHDA and CDR2 is SQIVND (reference sequence). The CDR3 protein is CASSIWGTSGTEDTQYF. DNA for the CDR3: TGTGCCAGTAGTATTTGGGGGACTAGCGGGACTGAAGATACGCAGTATTTT.

The CDR3 sequence is CASSLFGGTGLTDTQYF. The CDR3 coding sequence is TGTGCCAGCAGCCTTTTTGGGGGGACTGGTTTAACAGATACGCAGTATTTT. V and J are TRBV9 and TRBJ2-3, with D maybe TRBD2 (6 bases). Germline CDR1 SGDLS, CDR2 YYNGEE. V was cut by 4 bases and J by 3 bases, with 21 bases left in between. The CDR3 extends over 17 amino acids.

The rearrangement uses TRBV5-1 and TRBJ1-1, with D unresolved. The CDR3 has 14 amino acids. From germline, CDR1 is SGHRS and CDR2 YFSETQ. V lost 5 bases to trimming and J lost 1 base, with 12 bases between them. This CDR3 reads CASSPSVPNTEAFF. The CDR3 nucleotides read TGCGCCAGCAGTCCGTCCGTCCCGAACACTGAAGCTTTCTTT. The full variable domain, its missing parts supplied by reference TRBV5-1 and TRBJ1-1, is KAGVTQTPRYLIKTRGQQVTLSCSPISGHRSVSWYQQTPGQGLQFLFEYFSETQRNKGNFPGRFSGRQFSNSRSEMNVSTLELGDSALYLCASSPSVPNTEAFFGQGTRLTVV.

The chain combines TRBV15 with TRBJ1-3; D gene unclear. CDR1 and CDR2 from the germline V gene are LNHNV and YYDKDF (reference sequence). The CDR3 spans 12 residues. The germline V and J ends were trimmed by 8 bases and 1 base, with 6 bases remaining between them. CDR3 nucleotide sequence: TGTGCCACCTCGTCTTCTGGAAACACCATATATTTT. Its translation is CATSSSGNTIYF.

J is TRBJ1-1 and V is TRBV19, with D hard to call. The CDR3 consists of 12 residues. Germline lookup yields CDR1 LNHDA and CDR2 SQIVND (reference sequence). V lost 5 bases, J lost 7 bases, and 11 bases lay in between. The DNA for the CDR3 is TGTGCCAGTAGTCGGGGAACCGGTGAAGCTTTCTTT. Translated: CASSRGTGEAFF.

The chain joins TRBV29-1 to TRBJ2-2; 8 bases fit TRBD1. V trimming: 4 bases; J trimming: 7 bases; junction bases outside the gene matches: 5. Germline V gene lookup returns CDR1 SQVTM and CDR2 ANQGSEA. The CDR3 loop spans 13 amino acids. Written as DNA, the CDR3 is TGCAGCGTTGCCCAGGGGGCTGACGGGGAGCTGTTTTTT. Protein: CSVAQGADGELFF.

This clone occurred a few times. The chain combines TRBV4-2 with TRBJ2-3; TRBD2 matches 10 bases. Germline CDR1 LGHNA, CDR2 YNFKEQ. V trimming: 5 bases; J trimming: 1 base; junction bases outside the gene matches: 9. The CDR3 extends over 17 amino acids. The CDR3 sequence is CASSTRTSGGGTDTQYF. Here the CDR3 DNA reads TGTGCCAGCAGCACGCGGACTAGCGGAGGGGGCACAGATACGCAGTATTTT.

CDR3 DNA sequence: TGTGCCAGCAGTTTCCGGGACAGAATAAGCACAGATACGCAGTATTTT. Amino acid sequence: CASSFRDRISTDTQYF. This chain connects TRBV2 to TRBJ2-3; TRBD1 aligns across 7 bases. Per the germline V gene, CDR1 is SNHLY and CDR2 is FYNNEI. The V and J ends lost 5 bases and 0 bases, in that order; junction bases with no gene match: 8. The CDR3 contains 16 residues.

The CDR3 loop reads CASSSQGGYGYTF. CDR3 nucleotides: TGTGCCAGCAGCTCACAGGGGGGCTATGGCTACACCTTC. The V gene is TRBV5-4, the J gene TRBJ1-2; 8 bases agree with TRBD1. The CDR3 length is 13 residues. Germline V gene sequence: CDR1 SGHNT, CDR2 YYREEE (reference sequence). V lost 3 bases, J lost 4 bases, and 2 bases stayed unmatched.

V usage is TRBV14 and J usage is TRBJ2-1; TRBD2 might be the D (6 bases). This CDR3 has 15 amino acids. Trimming removed 4 bases from V and 15 bases from J, with 25 bases in between. Germline V gene data show CDR1 as SGHDN and CDR2 as FVKESK. CDR3 region: CASSRHGRPTLQAFF. The CDR3, as DNA: TGTGCCAGCAGCCGCCACGGGAGACCCACCCTTCAGGCGTTCTTC.

The V and J genes are TRBV9 and TRBJ1-6; D gene unclear. CDR3 length equals 15 residues. The germline V and J ends were trimmed by 0 bases and 8 bases, with 12 bases remaining between them. The germline V gene encodes CDR1 SGDLS and CDR2 YYNGEE. The CDR3 spells CASSVANEGDSPLHF. CDR3 sequence (DNA): TGTGCCAGCAGCGTAGCTAACGAGGGCGATTCACCCCTCCACTTT.

This chain connects TRBV7-9 to TRBJ2-5, with 8 bases lining up with TRBD1. The J segment lost 2 bases and the V segment lost 5 bases, leaving 13 bases of the junction unmatched. The CDR3 length is 17 residues. The germline gives CDR1 SEHNR, CDR2 FQNEAQ (reference sequence). CDR3 bases: TGTGCCAGCAGCACTCGACAGGGGAGGAGGGGACAAGAGACCCAGTACTTC. It encodes CASSTRQGRRGQETQYF.

The chain is built from TRBV3-1 (or the pseudogene TRBV3-2) and TRBJ2-7, with TRBD1 matching over 8 bases. Germline trimming cut 4 bases from V and 6 bases from J; bases unmatched to any gene: 8. Germline V lookup: CDR1 LGHDT, CDR2 YNNKEL (reference sequence). The CDR3 runs to 14 residues. In DNA, the CDR3 is TGTGCCAGCAGCCCAGGACAGGGTGGGGGCGAGCAGTACTTC. Translation: CASSPGQGGGEQYF.

This sequence joins TRBV7-2 and TRBJ2-1; TRBD2 matches at 8 bases. The V gene end was trimmed by 5 bases and the J gene end by 8 bases; junction bases not matched to a gene: 11. CDR3 length: 15 amino acids. CDR1 and CDR2 (germline): SGHTA, FQGNSA. The CDR3 reads CASSHKRREADEQFF. The CDR3 nucleotides are TGTGCCAGCAGCCATAAGCGGCGGGAGGCCGATGAGCAGTTCTTC.

V is TRBV13 and J is TRBJ2-2; a weak D match, TRBD2 (6 bases). The ends were cut back, 6 bases at V and 2 bases at J, with 16 bases in the middle. The CDR3 consists of 16 residues. Per the germline V gene, CDR1 is PRHDT and CDR2 is FYEKMQ (reference sequence). The CDR3 spells CASRPGGIFNTGELFF. DNA for the CDR3: TGTGCCAGCAGACCTGGCGGGATTTTCAACACCGGGGAGCTGTTTTTT.

V is TRBV18 and J is TRBJ2-7; 9 nucleotides agree with TRBD1. After removal of 3 bases from V and 2 bases from J, the junction contained 5 bases not matched to a gene. This CDR3 region has 15 residues. Germline V CDR1 and CDR2: KGHSH, LQKENI. The CDR3 bases are TGTGCCAGCTCACCCGGGACAGGGTTTACCTACGAGCAGTACTTC. Encoded protein: CASSPGTGFTYEQYF.

This chain connects TRBV19 to TRBJ1-2; 8 nucleotides match TRBD1. The CDR3 consists of 16 residues. The V and J ends lost 6 bases and 1 base, in that order; junction bases with no gene match: 10. The germline gives CDR1 LNHDA, CDR2 SQIVND (reference sequence). CDR3 coding DNA: TGTGCCAGTAGAACAGGACAGGGAAGAGGTAACTATGGCTACACCTTC. It yields the protein CASRTGQGRGNYGYTF.

Only one count was recorded for this clone. Here the CDR3 DNA reads TGTGCCAGCAGTCAGGTCAGACAGCCCCAGCATTTT. Protein sequence: CASSQVRQPQHF. The chain joins TRBV2 to TRBJ1-5; the D is unclear. CDR1 is SNHLY and CDR2 is FYNNEI in the germline V gene. Trimming left V 5 bases short and J 7 bases short, with 9 bases between. CDR3 size: 12 residues.

The J gene is TRBJ1-6, the V gene TRBV5-6, with 9 bases matching TRBD1. V was pared by 0 bases and J by 7 bases, with 5 bases of the junction left unmatched. There are 16 residues in the CDR3. Looked up from germline, CDR1 is SGHDT and CDR2 is YYEEEE. CDR3: CASSLGLGQGNSPLHF. In DNA form, the CDR3 reads TGTGCCAGCAGCTTGGGCTTGGGACAGGGAAATTCACCCCTCCACTTT.

The genes are TRBV3-1 (or the pseudogene TRBV3-2) and TRBJ2-5, with TRBD2 matching over 13 bases. Germline lookup yields CDR1 LGHDT and CDR2 YNNKEL (reference sequence). V dropped 4 bases and J dropped 2; count of bases not matched to a gene: 4. This CDR3 region has 16 residues. This CDR3 reads CASSRRTSGGQETQYF. As DNA, the CDR3 is TGTGCCAGCAGCCGCCGGACTAGCGGGGGTCAAGAGACCCAGTACTTC.

This chain connects TRBV7-9 to TRBJ2-2; TRBD1 agrees at 9 bases. The CDR3 is 14 amino acids. The trim removed 4 bases at V and 7 bases at J, leaving 4 bases unmatched. Germline lookup yields CDR1 SEHNR and CDR2 FQNEAQ (reference sequence). This chain's CDR3 is CASSSQGADGELFF. The CDR3 region has the DNA TGTGCCAGCAGCTCACAGGGGGCCGACGGGGAGCTGTTTTTT.

This chain links TRBV10-1 with TRBJ2-3; TRBD1 matches 8 bases. V was pared by 3 bases and J by 2 bases, with 10 bases of the junction left unmatched. Germline CDR1 is WNHNN and CDR2 is SYGVQD (reference sequence). This CDR3 region has 17 residues. CDR3 DNA sequence: TGCGCCAGCAGTGACAGGGGGCAGGGGTCGTACACAGATACGCAGTATTTT. This translates into CASSDRGQGSYTDTQYF.

This rearrangement joins TRBV7-2 to TRBJ2-1, with TRBD2 matching 14 bases. Germline V gives CDR1 SGHTA, CDR2 FQGNSA. V lost 1 base to trimming and J lost 12 bases; unmatched junction nucleotides: 5. The CDR3 sequence is 15 residues long. CDR3 bases: TGTGCCAGCAGCTTAGGACTAGCGGGAGGGGGGGTGCAGTTCTTC. Its translation: CASSLGLAGGGVQFF.

The chain combines TRBV6-4 with TRBJ2-2; 13 positions agree with TRBD2. The CDR3 has 18 residues. Germline CDR1 reads MRHNA; CDR2 reads SNTAGT. Losses at the gene ends were 0 bases for V and 4 bases for J; bases not matched to a gene: 5. For the CDR3, the DNA is TGTGCCAGCAGTGACTCTGGGGGGACTAGCGGGGTCACCGGGGAGCTGTTTTTT. It codes for CASSDSGGTSGVTGELFF.

The chain recombines TRBV3-1 (or the pseudogene TRBV3-2) with TRBJ1-6, with 8 nucleotides matching TRBD1. Germline V CDR1 and CDR2: LGHDT, YNNKEL (reference sequence). V trimming: 4 bases; J trimming: 7 bases; junction bases outside the gene matches: 9. The CDR3 is made up of 16 amino acids. The CDR3 loop reads CASSLLGTGLNSPLHF. CDR3 coding DNA: TGTGCCAGCAGCCTTCTGGGGACAGGATTAAATTCACCCCTCCACTTT.

The chain couples TRBV29-1 to TRBJ1-5; TRBD1 matches 7 bases. Trimming took 1 base from V and 4 from J; bases not matched to a gene: 1. CDR1 is SQVTM, CDR2 ANQGSEA, per germline. This CDR3 is built from 13 residues. In nucleotides, the CDR3 is TGCAGCGTTGAAGGGACAGGTAATCAGCCCCAGCATTTT. Amino acid sequence: CSVEGTGNQPQHF.

The rearrangement links TRBV5-1 to TRBJ2-7, with 13 nucleotides matching TRBD2. Germline lookup yields CDR1 SGHRS and CDR2 YFSETQ. V gave up 2 bases and J gave up 4 bases; unmatched junction bases: 6. The CDR3 is made up of 16 amino acids. CDR3 protein: CASSFGLAGVGYEQYF. Here the CDR3 DNA reads TGCGCCAGCAGCTTTGGACTAGCGGGAGTAGGGTACGAGCAGTACTTC.

The V and J genes are TRBV5-6 and TRBJ1-3, with 8 nucleotides matching TRBD1. The CDR3 consists of 16 residues. In germline, CDR1 is SGHDT, CDR2 YYEEEE. Unmatched junction bases numbered 7, after V lost 5 bases and J lost 0 bases. The CDR3 sequence: CASRRGQAISGNTIYF. CDR3 in DNA: TGTGCCAGCAGACGGGGACAGGCCATCTCTGGAAACACCATATATTTT.

The chain is built from TRBV2 and TRBJ2-1; D might be TRBD1 (6 bases). V was clipped by 4 bases and J by 2 bases, with 15 bases between them. Germline V gives CDR1 SNHLY, CDR2 FYNNEI. This CDR3 contains 16 residues. CDR3 in DNA: TGTGCCAGCAGTGGCCTTGGGACAACAACCTACAATGAGCAGTTCTTC. Encoded protein: CASSGLGTTTYNEQFF.

This chain connects TRBV2 to TRBJ2-1, with TRBD2 identical over 7 bases. CDR3 length: 15 residues. Germline CDR1 reads SNHLY; CDR2 reads FYNNEI. With V trimmed by 2 bases and J by 6 bases, 7 bases remained unmatched. Here the CDR3 DNA reads TGTGCCAGCAGTGAAATCCTAGGCGGGGGCAATGAGCAGTTCTTC. Encoded protein: CASSEILGGGNEQFF.

V gene TRBV24-1 combines with J gene TRBJ2-6; 7 bases match TRBD1. Germline V gene sequence: CDR1 KGHDR, CDR2 SFDVKD. J gave up 4 bases and V 4 bases, and 6 bases lay outside the gene matches. This CDR3 comprises 16 residues. The CDR3 region is CATSEHRGTGANVLTF. CDR3 sequence (DNA): TGTGCCACCAGTGAACACAGGGGAACCGGGGCCAACGTCCTGACTTTC.